The 19 T cell receptor beta chains reported below all come from one sample, sequenced in a study of blood T cells in healthy people across ages (dated by TCRdb to 2013 to 2016). Library preparation used 5' RACE. Instrument used: Illumina HiSeq 2500. A second PCR of about 6 to 11 cycles was performed with a sample-barcoded 5' primer and a J-beta primer mix. The public reads were quality trimmed at Q25 with fastp and then assembled into clones with MiXCR by TCRdb, keeping productive beta chains. Each record represents a unique CDR3 protein, reported with the most common genes and DNA among its rows. The sample includes about 1.1 million distinct CDR3 sequences, with roughly two fifths observed a single time. The ten largest clonotypes hold around 13% of the sample. Sequencing was carried out using blood. Receptors were obtained from a man younger than 35 in good health.

V is TRBV7-2 and J is TRBJ2-3; no clear D gene. Germline CDR1 and CDR2: SGHTA and FQGNSA. Trimming stripped 2 bases from V and 5 bases from J, with 11 bases between. CDR3 length equals 14 residues. The CDR3 here is CASSLQELGDTQYF. CDR3 bases: TGTGCCAGCAGCTTACAGGAATTAGGAGATACGCAGTATTTT.

The J gene is TRBJ2-3, the V gene TRBV20-1; D possibly corresponds to TRBD1 (5 bases). Germline assignment: CDR1 DFQATT and CDR2 SNEGSKA (reference sequence). Trimming removed 3 bases from V and 1 base from J, with 17 bases in between. The CDR3 runs to 16 residues. This CDR3 reads CSASSLGQGGTDTQYF. The CDR3 nucleotides read TGCAGTGCTAGCTCACTGGGTCAGGGTGGCACAGATACGCAGTATTTT.

V is TRBV20-1 and J is TRBJ2-7; 10 bases fit TRBD2. J gave up 7 bases and V 3 bases, and 15 bases lay outside the gene matches. CDR3 length equals 16 residues. Germline CDR1 is DFQATT and CDR2 is SNEGSKA (reference sequence). This CDR3 reads CSARDAGLANYEEQYF. The CDR3 region has the DNA TGCAGTGCTAGGGACGCGGGACTAGCGAACTACGAGGAGCAGTACTTC.

This clonotype was detected a few times. This chain uses TRBV20-1 with TRBJ2-3; no definite D call. Trimming cost V 4 bases and J 3 bases, with 11 bases left between them. The CDR3 totals 13 residues. Germline V lookup: CDR1 DFQATT, CDR2 SNEGSKA (reference sequence). The CDR3 DNA reads as TGCAGTGCTACCCGCCCTCAAACAGATACGCAGTATTTT. As protein: CSATRPQTDTQYF.

The rearrangement joins TRBV5-1 to TRBJ1-2; D unclear. There are 15 residues in the CDR3. CDR1 is SGHRS, CDR2 YFSETQ, per germline. Between the trimmed V and J ends, which lost 3 bases and 6 bases, there was a span of 18 bases. For the CDR3, the DNA is TGCGCCAGCAGCTCGTACCCTGAAGGAGATGATGGCTACACCTTC. Its translation: CASSSYPEGDDGYTF.

A remark on this clonotype: One end of the junction is discordant with germline, which a read error may explain. The chain has TRBV5-1 and TRBJ2-3, with 12 bases identical to TRBD2. The CDR3 totals 16 residues. The germline V gene encodes CDR1 SGHRS and CDR2 YFSETQ. The CDR3 protein is CASRGLAGRSTDMQYF. CDR3 DNA sequence: TGCGCCAGCCGAGGACTAGCGGGGCGAAGCACAGATATGCAGTATTTT. Filled out from reference TRBV5-1 and TRBJ2-3, the complete variable domain reads KAGVTQTPRYLIKTRGQQVTLSCSPISGHRSVSWYQQTPGQGLQFLFEYFSETQRNKGNFPGRFSGRQFSNSRSEMNVSTLELGDSALYLCASRGLAGRSTDMQYFGPGTRLTVL.

The chain is built from TRBV4-2 and TRBJ2-1, with D perhaps TRBD2 (6 bases). V was cut by 2 bases and J by 3 bases, with 14 bases left in between. The CDR3 is 16 residues long. CDR1 and CDR2 (germline): LGHNA, YNFKEQ. The CDR3 nucleotides are TGTGCCAGCAGCCAACAGGTAGCGGTTGACTACAATGAGCAGTTCTTC. As protein: CASSQQVAVDYNEQFF.

The chain joins TRBV27 to TRBJ1-2; 9 bases line up with TRBD1. The CDR3 covers 17 residues. CDR1 and CDR2 from the germline V gene are MNHEY and SMNVEV (reference sequence). V dropped 3 bases and J dropped 4; count of bases not matched to a gene: 12. The CDR3 DNA is TGTGCCAGCAGTTTCTCCGGACAGGGGCAGGGGATCTATGGCTACACCTTC. Translation gives CASSFSGQGQGIYGYTF.

About this clonotype itself: This CDR3 is missing its conserved last phenylalanine or tryptophan, likely due to a read error. The CDR3 loop is CSVEDNEGLYGYTL. The CDR3, as DNA: TGCAGCGTTGAAGATAACGAGGGCCTTTATGGCTACACCTTA. V and J are TRBV29-1 and TRBJ1-2; no clear D gene. V lost 0 bases and J 5 bases, leaving 13 bases between the germline ends. This CDR3 is built from 14 residues. The germline V gene has CDR1 SQVTM and CDR2 ANQGSEA.

There are a few counts of this clonotype. The DNA for the CDR3 is TGCAGTGCCGCGCGGCAGCCTAATCAGCCCCAGCATTTT. Its protein product is CSAARQPNQPQHF. The J gene is TRBJ1-5, the V gene TRBV20-1; D ambiguous. The V and J ends lost 6 bases and 4 bases respectively, with 13 bases between them. There are 13 residues in the CDR3. Germline-derived CDR1 and CDR2 are DFQATT and SNEGSKA (reference sequence).

This clonotype has a handful of counts. This chain joins TRBV27 and TRBJ1-2, with TRBD1 matching 10 bases. This CDR3 is 15 amino acids long. Per germline, CDR1 MNHEY and CDR2 SMNVEV (reference sequence). Trimming took 9 bases from V and 7 from J; bases not matched to a gene: 14. The CDR3 here is CASGPDRGRVSGYTF. The CDR3 DNA follows: TGTGCCAGTGGTCCCGACAGGGGGCGAGTTAGTGGCTACACCTTC.

This chain joins TRBV10-3 and TRBJ2-5; 9 nucleotides match TRBD2. The DNA end favors TRBJ2-1, so the J call may be wrong. Germline CDR1 and CDR2: ENHRY and SYGVKD. This CDR3 contains 14 residues. CDR3 amino acids: CAIRGTSSQETQFF. CDR3 coding DNA: TGTGCCATCAGGGGGACTAGCTCGCAAGAGACCCAGTTCTTC.

The gene calls are TRBV20-1 and TRBJ1-2; D ambiguous. Trimming cost V 6 bases and J 2 bases, with 10 bases left between them. Germline CDR1 reads DFQATT; CDR2 reads SNEGSKA (reference sequence). The CDR3 length is 12 residues. The CDR3 reads CSAKAGNYGYTF. The CDR3 DNA reads as TGCAGTGCCAAGGCAGGAAACTATGGCTACACCTTC.

In DNA form, the CDR3 reads TGTGCCAGCAGCCAATACAGGGAAGGTGGCTACACCTTC. Protein sequence: CASSQYREGGYTF. The chain carries TRBV14 and TRBJ1-2; perhaps TRBD1 as D (6 bases). Germline CDR1 SGHDN, CDR2 FVKESK. V lost 2 bases, J lost 7 bases, and 11 bases lay in between. The CDR3 contains 13 residues.

CDR3 protein: CASSPTDRDYEQYF. The CDR3 region has the DNA TGCGCCAGCAGCCCAACGGACAGGGACTACGAGCAGTACTTC. J is TRBJ2-7 and V is TRBV5-1, with TRBD1 identical over 8 bases. Germline V gives CDR1 SGHRS, CDR2 YFSETQ. The V segment lost 4 bases and the J segment 3 bases; nucleotides outside the gene matches: 6. The CDR3 runs to 14 residues.

The J gene is TRBJ2-5, the V gene TRBV20-1; tentatively, D is TRBD1 or TRBD2 (6 bases each). The CDR3 runs to 15 residues. Per the germline V gene, CDR1 is DFQATT and CDR2 is SNEGSKA (reference sequence). The V end lost 0 bases, the J end lost 2 bases, and 13 bases lay between the germline ends. The CDR3 region is CSARDGAGTQETQYF. The CDR3 DNA reads TGCAGTGCTAGAGATGGGGCGGGGACACAAGAGACCCAGTACTTC.

V usage is TRBV4-3 and J usage is TRBJ1-1; D is undetermined. The germline V gene encodes CDR1 LGHNA and CDR2 YSLEER. The CDR3 extends over 15 amino acids. V gave up 3 bases and J gave up 10 bases, with 21 bases separating them. CDR3 sequence reads: CASSQALTEIGRAFF. CDR3 coding DNA: TGCGCCAGCAGCCAGGCCCTTACAGAAATCGGTAGAGCTTTCTTT.

This clonotype has a handful of counts. This chain connects TRBV12-3 or TRBV12-4 to TRBJ2-7, with D possibly TRBD1 on 6 matching bases. V gave up 6 bases and J gave up 2 bases, with 8 bases separating them. The CDR3 has 12 residues. The CDR3 spells CASRRTAYEQYF. Written as DNA, the CDR3 is TGTGCCAGCAGAAGGACAGCCTACGAGCAGTACTTC.

In DNA form, the CDR3 reads TGTGCCAGCAGTGTAGGGTGGGTTCCAGATACGCAGTATTTT. Translating it yields CASSVGWVPDTQYF. The chain joins TRBV2 to TRBJ2-3; no firm D call. This CDR3 is built from 14 residues. Germline CDR1 SNHLY, CDR2 FYNNEI. Trimming removed 4 bases at V and 4 bases at J, with 12 bases between.